This passage covers 10 T cell receptor beta chains from one sample sequenced in a study of blood T cell repertoires in COVID-19. Produced via immunoSEQ multiplex PCR; TCRdb's table is partial and in-frame only. The table includes 390,000 or so clones, 75% to 90% detected once. Sequenced input: PBMCs or T cells enriched from blood (not recorded which). All receptors derive from a young man who had recovered from COVID-19.

The rearrangement uses TRBV11-3 and TRBJ2-3; 8 positions match TRBD2. V lost 5 bases and J lost 9; bases outside the gene matches: 10. CDR1 is SGHNT and CDR2 is YENEEA in the germline V gene. The CDR3 has 14 amino acids. This CDR3 reads CASSRGGGVNTQYF. CDR3 DNA sequence: TGTGCCAGCAGCCGGGGGGGAGGGGTAAACACGCAGTATTTT.

V and J are TRBV18 and TRBJ2-1, with a weak D call TRBD2 (6 bases). The CDR3 covers 13 residues. Trimming removed 5 bases at V and 8 bases at J, with 13 bases between. Germline CDR1 reads KGHSH; CDR2 reads LQKENI. The CDR3 DNA is TGTGCCAGCTCATTCCTTGGGGAGGATGAGCAGTTCTTC. It codes for CASSFLGEDEQFF.

This chain connects TRBV27 to TRBJ1-5; D is unclear. V was shortened by 4 bases and J by 3 bases, with 10 bases between the two germline ends. Germline V lookup: CDR1 MNHEY, CDR2 SMNVEV (reference sequence). The CDR3 runs to 14 residues. The CDR3 DNA follows: TGTGCCAGCAGTTCGATGGAGAACAATCAGCCCCAGCATTTT. Translated: CASSSMENNQPQHF.

This chain links TRBV19 with TRBJ2-3; D unresolved. The CDR3 loop spans 13 amino acids. Germline values: CDR1 LNHDA, CDR2 SQIVND (reference sequence). V was trimmed by 5 bases and J by 1 base, leaving 7 bases between them. The CDR3 here is CASSQLGTDTQYF. The CDR3 DNA is TGTGCCAGTAGTCAACTGGGCACAGATACGCAGTATTTT.

The V call is TRBV5-5, the J call TRBJ1-5; D is unclear. The CDR3 is 13 residues long. Trimming removed 1 base from V and 2 bases from J, with 4 bases in between. Germline CDR1 is SGHKS and CDR2 is YYEKEE (reference sequence). CDR3 residues: CASSLQGNQPQHF. For the CDR3, the DNA is TGTGCCAGCAGCTTGCAGGGCAATCAGCCCCAGCATTTT.

The chain carries TRBV12-3 or TRBV12-4 and TRBJ1-1, with 7 bases matching TRBD1. The CDR3 covers 11 residues. Unmatched junction bases numbered 3, after V lost 3 bases and J lost 11 bases. This chain's CDR3 is CASSFQGGAFF. CDR3 in DNA: TGTGCCAGCAGTTTCCAGGGGGGTGCTTTCTTT.

V gene TRBV7-2 combines with J gene TRBJ2-2, with 11 bases lining up with TRBD1. CDR3 length equals 18 residues. CDR1 SGHTA and CDR2 FQGNSA come from the germline V gene. J lost 13 bases, V lost 1 base, and 17 bases had no gene match. DNA for the CDR3: TGTGCCAGCAGCTTAGTTGGGGGACAGGGGGGTACGAGAATTGGGCTGTTTTTT. Protein sequence: CASSLVGGQGGTRIGLFF. Full variable domain (remainder filled in from reference TRBV7-2 and TRBJ2-2): GAGVSQSPSNKVTEKGKDVELRCDPISGHTALYWYRQSLGQGLEFLIYFQGNSAPDKSGLPSDRFSAERTGGSVSTLTIQRTQQEDSAVYLCASSLVGGQGGTRIGLFFGEGSRLTVL.

The rearrangement links TRBV11-3 to TRBJ1-1; 7 bases are shared with TRBD1. The CDR3 is 13 residues long. The ends lost 5 bases at V and 3 bases at J; junction bases unmatched: 3. The germline V gene encodes CDR1 SGHNT and CDR2 YENEEA. The CDR3 DNA follows: TGTGCCAGCAGCCATGACAGGGACACTGAAGCTTTCTTT. Translated, it gives CASSHDRDTEAFF.

V gene TRBV6-2 or TRBV6-3 combines with J gene TRBJ1-1; D not certain. V shed 4 bases and J shed 5 bases, with 8 bases lying between them. The CDR3 is 12 amino acids. Germline V CDR1 and CDR2: MNHEY, SVGEGT. CDR3 residues: CASSFFRTEAFF. CDR3 DNA sequence: TGTGCCAGCAGTTTCTTCCGGACTGAAGCTTTCTTT.

The chain joins TRBV11-2 to TRBJ2-7; the match to TRBD1 covers 9 bases. The CDR3 has 15 residues. V was pared by 6 bases and J by 7 bases, with 13 bases of the junction left unmatched. The germline CDR1 and CDR2 sequences are SGHAT and FQNNGV. DNA for the CDR3: TGTGCCAGCAGATCAACACGGGACAGGGTAAAAGAGCAGTACTTC. This codes for CASRSTRDRVKEQYF.